The 28 T cell receptor beta chains reported below all come from one sample, sequenced in a study of blood T cell repertoires in COVID-19. Produced via immunoSEQ multiplex PCR; TCRdb's table is partial and in-frame only. The data contain 120,000 to 150,000 clones, around nine tenths of them singletons. The sequencing input was peripheral blood. The receptors here all came from a human donor in a cohort sampled during active COVID-19.

This chain links TRBV7-8 with TRBJ2-5, with TRBD2 matching 10 bases. Trimming at V came to 1 base and at J to 3 bases, leaving 5 bases not matched to a gene. Germline V lookup: CDR1 SGHVS, CDR2 FQNEAQ. The CDR3 has 16 residues. As DNA, the CDR3 is TGTGCCAGCAGCTTAGGGGTCCTAGCGGGAGAAGAGACCCAGTACTTC. It is translated as CASSLGVLAGEETQYF.

V is TRBV2 and J is TRBJ1-2, with TRBD1 matching 9 bases. Trimming at V came to 3 bases and at J to 5 bases, leaving 10 bases not matched to a gene. The germline gives CDR1 SNHLY, CDR2 FYNNEI. The CDR3 is made up of 16 amino acids. In DNA, the CDR3 is TGTGCCAGCAGTGACCACAGGGGGCAGAGACCTTATGGCTACACCTTC. As protein: CASSDHRGQRPYGYTF.

The CDR3 DNA follows: TGTGCCTGGAGTGCGGGGGTTATTACTGAAGCTTTCTTT. Its translation is CAWSAGVITEAFF. The V call is TRBV30, the J call TRBJ1-1, with D possibly matching TRBD1 (5 bases). Deletions cut 1 base from V and 5 bases from J, with 11 bases between. This CDR3 comprises 13 residues. Per germline, CDR1 GTSNPN and CDR2 SVGIG (reference sequence).

The chain uses TRBV28 and TRBJ2-3; D is uncertain. V shed 2 bases and J shed 6 bases, with 6 bases lying between them. This CDR3 is built from 12 residues. Germline assignment: CDR1 MDHEN and CDR2 SYDVKM. Written as DNA, the CDR3 is TGTGCCAGCAGTTTAAACGGTGATACGCAGTATTTT. Amino acids: CASSLNGDTQYF.

The rearrangement links TRBV4-1 to TRBJ2-7; TRBD1 matches at 8 bases. The CDR3 sequence is 14 residues long. Unmatched junction bases numbered 7, after V lost 4 bases and J lost 5 bases. Germline values: CDR1 MGHRA, CDR2 YSYEKL. The CDR3 here is CASSPTRTGNEQYF. The DNA for the CDR3 is TGCGCCAGCAGCCCGACCCGGACAGGGAACGAGCAGTACTTC.

The table lists this clone with a few counts. The V call is TRBV2, the J call TRBJ1-5; D gene uncertain. Germline loops: CDR1 SNHLY, CDR2 FYNNEI. The CDR3 contains 14 residues. The V and J ends lost 5 bases and 0 bases respectively, with 8 bases between them. DNA of the CDR3: TGTGCCAGCAGTAGGGAGATTAGCAATCAGCCCCAGCATTTT. As protein: CASSREISNQPQHF. The entire variable domain, with the rest obtained from reference TRBV2 and TRBJ1-5, is as follows: EPEVTQTPSHQVTQMGQEVILRCVPISNHLYFYWYRQILGQKVEFLVSFYNNEISEKSEIFDDQFSVERPDGSNFTLKIRSTKLEDSAMYFCASSREISNQPQHFGDGTRLSIL.

The J gene is TRBJ2-3, the V gene TRBV6-5, with D perhaps matching TRBD1 (6 bases). The CDR3 totals 14 residues. Deletions cut 6 bases from V and 2 bases from J, with 12 bases between. CDR1 and CDR2 (germline): MNHEY, SVGAGI. CDR3 sequence: CASRGRGPTDTQYF. DNA of the CDR3: TGTGCCAGCAGGGGCAGGGGCCCCACAGATACGCAGTATTTT.

The rearrangement joins TRBV7-6 to TRBJ1-6; 7 bases are shared with TRBD1. After removal of 5 bases from V and 8 bases from J, the junction contained 12 bases not matched to a gene. The germline V gene has CDR1 SGHVS and CDR2 FNYEAQ. The CDR3 is 16 residues long. CDR3: CASSPFRQGRDSPLHF. The CDR3 nucleotides read TGTGCCAGCAGCCCATTCAGACAGGGACGAGATTCACCCCTCCACTTT. Drawing the rest from reference TRBV7-6 and TRBJ1-6, the complete variable domain is GAGVSQSPRYKVTKRGQDVALRCDPISGHVSLYWYRQALGQGPEFLTYFNYEAQQDKSGLPNDRFSAERPEGSISTLTIQRTEQRDSAMYRCASSPFRQGRDSPLHFGNGTRLTVT.

The rearrangement uses TRBV2 and TRBJ2-7, with 12 bases lining up with TRBD2. CDR1 is SNHLY and CDR2 is FYNNEI in the germline V gene. With 4 bases clipped from V and 3 bases from J, the junction kept 4 bases outside the gene matches. The CDR3 has 15 residues. The CDR3 here is CASSGGLAGIYEQYF. CDR3 nucleotides: TGTGCCAGCAGTGGGGGACTAGCGGGTATCTACGAGCAGTACTTC.

A single count supports this clone. The genes are TRBV4-2 and TRBJ2-5; 10 nucleotides line up with TRBD2. Germline lookup yields CDR1 LGHNA and CDR2 YNFKEQ. This CDR3 is 17 amino acids long. Trimming took 0 bases from V and 5 from J; bases not matched to a gene: 9. The CDR3 nucleotides read TGTGCCAGCAGCCAAGACGGGAGCGGGGGGGCCGGTGAGACCCAGTACTTC. It encodes CASSQDGSGGAGETQYF.

The chain couples TRBV10-3 to TRBJ2-7, with D unresolved. The germline V gene encodes CDR1 ENHRY and CDR2 SYGVKD. The CDR3 spans 14 residues. Trimming cost V 4 bases and J 7 bases, with 17 bases left between them. This CDR3 is CAISAGSAQVEQYF. The CDR3 DNA is TGTGCCATCAGTGCTGGCAGTGCGCAGGTGGAGCAGTACTTC.

The CDR3 region is CASSLYGGNGYTF. CDR3 nucleotide sequence: TGTGCCAGCAGCTTATACGGCGGGAATGGCTACACCTTC. The V gene is TRBV7-2, the J gene TRBJ1-2; D unclear. The CDR3 sequence is 13 residues long. The V end was cut by 2 bases, the J end by 6 bases, with 10 bases between. Germline CDR1 reads SGHTA; CDR2 reads FQGNSA.

DNA of the CDR3: TGTGCCAGCTCACCACCGGCCAACAGAGAGACCCAGTACTTC. Protein: CASSPPANRETQYF. The gene calls are TRBV18 and TRBJ2-5; D is uncertain. V dropped 0 bases and J dropped 4 bases, with 9 bases sitting between them. The CDR3 spans 14 residues. CDR1 is KGHSH and CDR2 is LQKENI in the germline V gene. Full variable domain (outside the CDR3, taken from reference TRBV18 and TRBJ2-5): NAGVMQNPRHLVRRRGQEARLRCSPMKGHSHVYWYRQLPEEGLKFMVYLQKENIIDESGMPKERFSAEFPKEGPSILRIQQVVRGDSAAYFCASSPPANRETQYFGPGTRLLVL.

The V and J genes are TRBV7-3 and TRBJ2-1, with 10 bases aligning to TRBD1. With V trimmed by 5 bases and J by 4 bases, 8 bases remained unmatched. Germline CDR1 and CDR2: SGHTA and FQGTGA. The CDR3 sequence is 16 residues long. The chain's CDR3 is CASSQAGTGAYNEQFF. The CDR3, as DNA: TGTGCCAGCAGCCAAGCCGGGACAGGGGCATACAATGAGCAGTTCTTC.

The V call is TRBV4-1, the J call TRBJ2-7, with 11 bases matching TRBD2. After removal of 0 bases from V and 4 bases from J, the junction contained 5 bases not matched to a gene. Germline V lookup: CDR1 MGHRA, CDR2 YSYEKL. The CDR3 is made up of 16 amino acids. CDR3 in DNA: TGCGCCAGCAGCCAAGATCGGACTAGCGGGTGGTACGAGCAGTACTTC. As protein: CASSQDRTSGWYEQYF.

The chain recombines TRBV6-6 with TRBJ2-5, with TRBD1 as a possible D gene (6 bases). The CDR3 totals 16 residues. The V gene's germline CDR1 is MNHNY and CDR2 SVGAGI (reference sequence). V shed 0 bases and J shed 5 bases, with 16 bases lying between them. CDR3 in amino acids: CASSYSRGDDRETQYF. The CDR3 region has the DNA TGTGCCAGCAGTTACTCGAGAGGGGACGACAGGGAGACCCAGTACTTC.

The rearrangement links TRBV6-5 to TRBJ2-3; 8 positions match TRBD1. The ends lost 6 bases at V and 9 bases at J; junction bases unmatched: 11. The CDR3 is 14 residues long. Germline V gene data show CDR1 as MNHEY and CDR2 as SVGAGI. CDR3 amino acids: CASRLESGTGTQYF. The CDR3 DNA reads as TGTGCCAGCAGGCTAGAATCCGGGACAGGAACGCAGTATTTT.

The V gene is TRBV5-4, the J gene TRBJ2-7, with 7 nucleotides matching TRBD1. The ends lost 3 bases at V and 6 bases at J; junction bases unmatched: 9. Germline V gene data show CDR1 as SGHNT and CDR2 as YYREEE (reference sequence). This CDR3 has 14 residues. This chain's CDR3 is CASSSISGTAEQYF. The CDR3 DNA reads as TGTGCCAGCAGCTCGATCTCGGGGACAGCCGAGCAGTACTTC.

V gene TRBV7-8 combines with J gene TRBJ2-2; TRBD1 might be the D (5 bases). V was trimmed by 2 bases and J by 4 bases, leaving 5 bases between them. The germline V gene encodes CDR1 SGHVS and CDR2 FQNEAQ. The CDR3 sequence is 13 residues long. This CDR3 is CASSLQGTGELFF. The DNA of the CDR3 is TGTGCCAGCAGCTTACAGGGCACCGGGGAGCTGTTTTTT.

The V call is TRBV15, the J call TRBJ2-5; perhaps TRBD1 as D (5 bases). The germline V gene encodes CDR1 LNHNV and CDR2 YYDKDF (reference sequence). This CDR3 region has 15 residues. V lost 2 bases and J lost 2, with 12 bases in between. The CDR3 nucleotides read TGTGCCACCAGCAGAATAAGTTCAGGGCAAGAGACCCAGTACTTC. This encodes CATSRISSGQETQYF.

The J gene is TRBJ2-7, the V gene TRBV7-9; TRBD2 matches at 7 bases. The CDR3 has 15 residues. Germline-derived CDR1 and CDR2 are SEHNR and FQNEAQ (reference sequence). V was clipped by 5 bases and J by 4 bases; unmatched bases: 11. The DNA of the CDR3 is TGTGCCAGCAGCGGGAAGCGGGACTACCGTTACGAGCAGTACTTC. Its translation is CASSGKRDYRYEQYF.

The chain joins TRBV30 to TRBJ1-5; TRBD1 matches 11 bases. The CDR3 runs 15 residues. Germline CDR1 and CDR2: GTSNPN and SVGIG (reference sequence). Trimming at V came to 5 bases and at J to 4 bases, leaving 7 bases not matched to a gene. CDR3 DNA: TGTGCCTGGGATCCGGGACAGGGGGTGAATCAGCCCCAGCATTTT. Protein product: CAWDPGQGVNQPQHF.

V is TRBV2 and J is TRBJ2-2; 9 bases line up with TRBD1. The CDR3 has 15 residues. The germline gives CDR1 SNHLY, CDR2 FYNNEI. Unmatched junction bases numbered 7, after V lost 4 bases and J lost 7 bases. Here the CDR3 reads CASSVNRGRLGELFF. The CDR3 nucleotides are TGTGCCAGCAGTGTAAACAGGGGGCGACTCGGGGAGCTGTTTTTT.

V usage is TRBV19 and J usage is TRBJ2-1; D unclear. Germline V CDR1 and CDR2: LNHDA, SQIVND (reference sequence). The CDR3 has 13 residues. The germline V and J ends were trimmed by 2 bases and 6 bases, with 8 bases remaining between them. CDR3 sequence reads: CASSIKQFNEQFF. The DNA for the CDR3 is TGTGCCAGTAGTATAAAACAATTCAATGAGCAGTTCTTC.

The genes are TRBV11-2 and TRBJ1-2; 9 bases line up with TRBD1. Trimming removed 6 bases from V and 0 bases from J; junction bases left unmatched: 5. The V gene's germline CDR1 is SGHAT and CDR2 FQNNGV. CDR3 length: 15 residues. CDR3 DNA: TGTGCCAGCAGGAGCGACAGGGGGGCTAACTATGGCTACACCTTC. It yields the protein CASRSDRGANYGYTF. Full variable domain (missing parts from reference TRBV11-2 and TRBJ1-2): EAGVAQSPRYKIIEKRQSVAFWCNPISGHATLYWYQQILGQGPKLLIQFQNNGVVDDSQLPKDRFSAERLKGVDSTLKIQPAKLEDSAVYLCASRSDRGANYGYTFGSGTRLTVV.

The chain carries TRBV5-1 and TRBJ2-7; D is uncertain. Trimming pared 0 bases from V and 3 bases from J, leaving 13 bases between. Germline V CDR1 and CDR2: SGHRS, YFSETQ. The length of the CDR3 is 15 residues. The CDR3 region is CASSLGASTVYEQYF. The CDR3 DNA reads TGCGCCAGCAGCTTGGGGGCCTCCACGGTCTACGAGCAGTACTTC. Using reference TRBV5-1 and TRBJ2-7 for the parts outside the CDR3, the full variable domain is KAGVTQTPRYLIKTRGQQVTLSCSPISGHRSVSWYQQTPGQGLQFLFEYFSETQRNKGNFPGRFSGRQFSNSRSEMNVSTLELGDSALYLCASSLGASTVYEQYFGPGTRLTVT.

On this clone itself: Other nucleotide sequences in the sample specify the same CDR3. This rearrangement joins TRBV11-3 to TRBJ2-2; D is unclear. This CDR3 contains 14 residues. The germline V gene has CDR1 SGHNT and CDR2 YENEEA. Trimming took off 1 base at V and 7 bases at J, with 10 bases between the two ends. The DNA of the CDR3 is TGTGCCAGCAGCTTAGGACGGGTAAACGGGGAGCTGTTTTTT. Amino acid sequence: CASSLGRVNGELFF.

V and J are TRBV28 and TRBJ1-6; the D is unclear. The CDR3 contains 17 residues. CDR1 and CDR2 (germline): MDHEN, SYDVKM. Trimming removed 6 bases from V and 0 bases from J, with 15 bases in between. In DNA form, the CDR3 reads TGTGCCAGCAGCCCCGGGTCCGCGAGCTCCTATAATTCACCCCTCCACTTT. Translation: CASSPGSASSYNSPLHF.